This T cell receptor beta chain was found in a study of a mutant IDH1 vaccine in newly diagnosed glioma. V lost 6 bases to trimming and J lost 2 bases, with 25 bases between them. This CDR3 spans 18 amino acids. Germline V lookup: CDR1 SGHNT, CDR2 YENEEA. Only in-frame clones appear in the TCRdb table, and some are missing; sequencing was by immunoSEQ multiplex PCR. The table includes roughly 62,000 clones, around 89% detected once. Points on this clone: Its antigen is unknown.

As for time point: week 11, during vaccination. Every vaccine dose comprised 300 ug of mutant IDH1 20-mer peptide plus topical imiquimod. General study findings and limits: Seemingly, pseudoprogression had no relation to changes in the top peripheral T cell clonotypes.

This sample comprised PBMCs, obtained from a glioma patient whose treatment included an IDH1 peptide vaccine. The chain has TRBV11-3 and TRBJ2-5; D is undetermined. This receptor was obtained from a man aged 40-49 years with glioma. CDR3 region: CASSRGEERATRQETQYF. The CDR3 nucleotides read TGTGCCAGCAGTCGCGGAGAGGAAAGGGCCACACGGCAAGAGACCCAGTACTTC.